This record covers a single TCR beta chain. This sample was included in a study of blood T cell repertoires in COVID-19. Study-level background: Samples taken during acute and convalescent COVID-19 were collected in the United States, Italy and Spain.

Per the study methods: Nucleated cell number was recorded as an estimate derived from reference gene primer amplification. Using immunoSEQ multiplex PCR, the repertoire was profiled, and TCRdb retains in-frame clones only, with some absent. That table supplies the V and J calls and clone size; D and trimming were determined from the DNA. The sample consists of more than 300,000 clones, about four fifths of them appearing once. Sequenced: peripheral blood. The sequence was collected from a woman in her forties or fifties with acute or convalescent COVID-19.

The DNA for the CDR3 is TGTGCCTGGTCAGCGGGAGCCCCCCCAGATACGCAGTATTTT. It translates to CAWSAGAPPDTQYF. The rearrangement links TRBV30 to TRBJ2-3; 8 bases map to TRBD2. The junction had 8 bases not matched to a gene; V was cut back by 5 bases and J by 4 bases. Germline assignment: CDR1 GTSNPN and CDR2 SVGIG (reference sequence). The CDR3 covers 14 residues.